This TCR beta chain was observed in a study of T cell changes during pregnancy in multiple sclerosis. Using immunoSEQ multiplex PCR, the repertoire was profiled, and TCRdb retains in-frame clones only, with some absent. This table has tens of thousands of clones, 80% to 90% appearing once. This CDR3 is 16 amino acids long. CDR1 is MNHEY and CDR2 is SMNVEV in the germline V gene (reference sequence). Between the trimmed V and J ends, which lost 0 bases and 6 bases, there was a span of 17 bases. This TCR was sampled from a female donor in good health, enrolled as a control in a pregnancy study. Sequences were derived from peripheral blood, sampled in the first trimester of pregnancy. V gene TRBV27 combines with J gene TRBJ1-1; tentative D call: TRBD1 (5 bases). CDR3: CASSLSPRWGEPEAFF. CDR3 sequence (DNA): TGTGCCAGCAGTTTATCTCCCCGGTGGGGGGAGCCTGAAGCTTTCTTT.